This TCR beta chain was recovered during a study of Ad26.COV2.S vaccination and SARS-CoV-2 variants. General study findings and limits: Those who received the vaccine showed greater spike-specific TCR breadth than those given placebo. The TCR breadth and depth analyses may have understated or missed part of the total T cell responses.

About this clone: The antigen is unknown.

Treatment defined: about 20 received Ad26.COV2.S at low or high dose, single or two shots; about 5 received placebo; per-sample allocation not given. Collection of samples fell on day 63 after the first vaccine or placebo injection. Measured with immunoSEQ multiplex PCR; TCRdb has only the in-frame clones, and not every one. The sample shows about 500,000 clones, roughly nine tenths of them seen only once. This specimen consisted of peripheral blood, obtained in a trial of Ad26.COV2.S vaccine versus placebo. This clonotype was obtained from a person aged 18 to 59 who received the Ad26.COV2.S COVID-19 vaccine or a placebo.

CDR3 loop: CASSSDRGNTEAFF. CDR3 DNA: TGTGCCAGCAGCTCTGACAGGGGAAACACTGAAGCTTTCTTT. The V call is TRBV11-2, the J call TRBJ1-1; TRBD1 matches at 8 bases. Germline lookup yields CDR1 SGHAT and CDR2 FQNNGV. There are 14 residues in the CDR3. The V and J ends lost 4 bases and 2 bases, in that order; junction bases with no gene match: 3. The variable domain in full, with the rest retrieved from reference TRBV11-2 and TRBJ1-1, is EAGVAQSPRYKIIEKRQSVAFWCNPISGHATLYWYQQILGQGPKLLIQFQNNGVVDDSQLPKDRFSAERLKGVDSTLKIQPAKLEDSAVYLCASSSDRGNTEAFFGQGTRLTVV.